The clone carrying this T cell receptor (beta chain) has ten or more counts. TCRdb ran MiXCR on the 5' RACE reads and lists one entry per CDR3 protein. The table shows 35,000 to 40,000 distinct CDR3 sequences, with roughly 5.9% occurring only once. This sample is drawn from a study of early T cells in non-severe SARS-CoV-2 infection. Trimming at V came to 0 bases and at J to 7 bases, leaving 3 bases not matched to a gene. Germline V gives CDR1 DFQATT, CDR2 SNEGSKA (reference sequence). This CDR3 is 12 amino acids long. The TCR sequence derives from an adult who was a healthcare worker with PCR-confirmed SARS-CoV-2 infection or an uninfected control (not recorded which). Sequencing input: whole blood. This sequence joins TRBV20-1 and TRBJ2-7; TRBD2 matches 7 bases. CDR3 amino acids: CSARDLGGEQYF. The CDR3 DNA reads TGCAGTGCTAGAGATTTGGGAGGGGAGCAGTACTTC.